Shown below are 23 T cell receptor beta chains from a single sample sequenced in a study of shared clonotypes between healthy human individuals. The assay was immunoSEQ multiplex PCR, and TCRdb's table has in-frame clones only and misses some. The table lists roughly 1,500,000 clones, approximately 98.5% of them singletons, with approximately 0.38% in the top ten. Sequencing used naive CD4+ T cells sorted from blood. Subset specified: CD45RA+ positively selected. The source of these receptors is a young man in good health.

The chain links TRBV7-7 to TRBJ2-3; tentatively, D is TRBD1 or TRBD2 (6 bases each). The CDR3 runs to 14 residues. Germline V gene lookup returns CDR1 SSHAT and CDR2 FNYEAQ (reference sequence). The germline V and J ends were trimmed by 1 base and 4 bases, with 9 bases remaining between them. CDR3 sequence reads: CASSLGGAADTQYF. CDR3 in DNA: TGTGCCAGCAGCTTAGGGGGGGCCGCAGATACGCAGTATTTT. Combining the CDR3 with reference TRBV7-7 and TRBJ2-3 gives the whole variable domain GAGVSQSPRYKVTKRGQDVTLRCDPISSHATLYWYQQALGQGPEFLTYFNYEAQPDKSGLPSDRFSAERPEGSISTLTIQRTEQRDSAMYRCASSLGGAADTQYFGPGTRLTVL.

The V call is TRBV18, the J call TRBJ2-5; 7 nucleotides line up with TRBD1. The CDR3 consists of 13 residues. Losses at the gene ends were 5 bases for V and 4 bases for J; bases not matched to a gene: 4. Germline CDR1 KGHSH, CDR2 LQKENI. CDR3 sequence reads: CASSATGRETQYF. CDR3 coding DNA: TGTGCCAGCTCAGCGACAGGGAGAGAGACCCAGTACTTC. Filled out from reference TRBV18 and TRBJ2-5, the complete variable domain reads NAGVMQNPRHLVRRRGQEARLRCSPMKGHSHVYWYRQLPEEGLKFMVYLQKENIIDESGMPKERFSAEFPKEGPSILRIQQVVRGDSAAYFCASSATGRETQYFGPGTRLLVL.

The chain couples TRBV6-4 to TRBJ2-3, with D hard to call. Trimming took 4 bases from V and 2 from J, leaving 13 bases between them. Looked up from germline, CDR1 is MRHNA and CDR2 is SNTAGT. CDR3 size: 15 residues. CDR3 nucleotide sequence: TGTGCCAGCAGTGTAGCAGGCATACCCACAGATACGCAGTATTTT. Amino acids: CASSVAGIPTDTQYF.

This chain uses TRBV27 with TRBJ1-1; D is unclear. This CDR3 has 11 amino acids. Germline loops: CDR1 MNHEY, CDR2 SMNVEV (reference sequence). Trimming left V 8 bases short and J 9 bases short, with 13 bases between. The CDR3 nucleotides read TGTGCCAGCCACGCTGAAGGGAAAGCTTTCTTT. This gives the protein CASHAEGKAFF.

The chain links TRBV7-2 to TRBJ2-3, with 7 bases lining up with TRBD2. CDR1 and CDR2 (germline): SGHTA, FQGNSA. The CDR3 is 15 residues long. V dropped 5 bases and J dropped 2; count of bases not matched to a gene: 7. DNA of the CDR3: TGTGCCAGCAGCCCCTGGGGGGGAGTCACAGATACGCAGTATTTT. This sequence encodes CASSPWGGVTDTQYF.

The gene calls are TRBV15 and TRBJ1-3; possible D gene TRBD1, 5 bases. Germline loops: CDR1 LNHNV, CDR2 YYDKDF (reference sequence). This CDR3 is 14 amino acids long. Deletions cut 2 bases from V and 1 base from J, with 6 bases between. The CDR3 DNA reads as TGTGCCACCAGCAGACAGGGATCTGGAAACACCATATATTTT. This encodes CATSRQGSGNTIYF.

The chain employs TRBV11-1 and TRBJ2-7; 8 bases are a match to TRBD1. The junction had 13 bases not matched to a gene; V was cut back by 5 bases and J by 4 bases. Germline loops: CDR1 SGHAT, CDR2 FQDESV (reference sequence). This CDR3 is 16 amino acids long. DNA of the CDR3: TGTGCCAGCAGCCTCGGACAGGGTATACGGAAATACGAGCAGTACTTC. It encodes CASSLGQGIRKYEQYF.

This chain's CDR3 is CSVGPGLRYEEQFF. DNA of the CDR3: TGCAGCGTTGGACCGGGACTACGCTACGAGGAGCAGTTCTTC. The rearrangement uses TRBV29-1 and TRBJ2-1; the match to TRBD2 covers 7 bases. CDR3 length: 14 amino acids. Germline CDR1 reads SQVTM; CDR2 reads ANQGSEA. The V and J ends lost 4 bases and 10 bases, in that order; junction bases with no gene match: 13.

This chain links TRBV6-5 with TRBJ1-1; D is possibly TRBD1 (5 bases). The CDR3 is 14 amino acids. The V and J ends lost 6 bases and 3 bases respectively, with 14 bases between them. Per germline, CDR1 MNHEY and CDR2 SVGAGI. CDR3 residues: CASRVRGVYTEAFF. CDR3 nucleotide sequence: TGTGCCAGCAGGGTTAGGGGAGTGTACACTGAAGCTTTCTTT.

V and J are TRBV11-2 and TRBJ1-2; TRBD1 matches 8 bases. Germline CDR1 and CDR2: SGHAT and FQNNGV. V lost 5 bases, J lost 4 bases, and 6 bases stayed unmatched. The CDR3 has 14 amino acids. The chain's CDR3 is CASSPGQGSYGYTF. The CDR3 DNA is TGTGCCAGCAGCCCCGGACAGGGCTCCTATGGCTACACCTTC.

This clone occurred a few times. This chain uses TRBV7-8 with TRBJ1-1, with D perhaps TRBD1 (5 bases). V was trimmed by 4 bases and J by 3 bases, leaving 12 bases between them. The CDR3 extends over 14 amino acids. Germline V gene data show CDR1 as SGHVS and CDR2 as FQNEAQ. The CDR3 loop is CASSSQGGDTEAFF. As DNA, the CDR3 is TGTGCCAGCAGCTCCCAGGGTGGAGACACTGAAGCTTTCTTT. Full variable domain (remainder filled in from reference TRBV7-8 and TRBJ1-1): GAGVSQSPRYKVAKRGQDVALRCDPISGHVSLFWYQQALGQGPEFLTYFQNEAQLDKSGLPSDRFFAERPEGSVSTLKIQRTQQEDSAVYLCASSSQGGDTEAFFGQGTRLTVV.

The chain uses TRBV15 and TRBJ2-1; D is possibly TRBD1 (6 bases). The CDR3 runs to 15 residues. CDR1 and CDR2 (germline): LNHNV, YYDKDF (reference sequence). V lost 3 bases to trimming and J lost 5 bases, with 14 bases between them. The CDR3 coding sequence is TGTGCCACCAGCAGTAGGCCGGGACAAAACAATGAGCAGTTCTTC. It yields the protein CATSSRPGQNNEQFF.

V usage is TRBV11-3 and J usage is TRBJ2-7; 11 nucleotides align to TRBD2. V dropped 5 bases and J dropped 2; count of bases not matched to a gene: 5. CDR1 SGHNT and CDR2 YENEEA come from the germline V gene. The CDR3 is 15 amino acids. CDR3 DNA sequence: TGTGCCAGCAGCAACGCGGGACTAGCGGCCTACGAGCAGTACTTC. Translating it yields CASSNAGLAAYEQYF.

V usage is TRBV18 and J usage is TRBJ1-2; D is ambiguous. V lost 0 bases to trimming and J lost 0 bases, with 8 bases between them. The CDR3 loop spans 15 amino acids. Per germline, CDR1 KGHSH and CDR2 LQKENI. CDR3 sequence (DNA): TGTGCCAGCTCACCACCGGGCGGACCTAACTATGGCTACACCTTC. Translation gives CASSPPGGPNYGYTF.

In this sample, this clone turned up once. This rearrangement joins TRBV7-2 to TRBJ2-1; 8 positions agree with TRBD1. There are 15 residues in the CDR3. Germline values: CDR1 SGHTA, CDR2 FQGNSA. V shed 0 bases, J shed 7 bases, and the junction held 5 bases outside the gene matches. CDR3 amino acids: CASSLAAGGSNEQFF. Here the CDR3 DNA reads TGTGCCAGCAGCTTAGCGGCAGGGGGCTCTAATGAGCAGTTCTTC.

The chain recombines TRBV5-1 with TRBJ2-3; TRBD2 matches 13 bases. V lost 4 bases and J lost 1; bases outside the gene matches: 6. Germline V lookup: CDR1 SGHRS, CDR2 YFSETQ. CDR3 length: 17 amino acids. This chain's CDR3 is CASSIAGTSGGTDTQYF. Written as DNA, the CDR3 is TGCGCCAGCAGCATAGCCGGGACTAGCGGGGGCACAGATACGCAGTATTTT. The full variable domain, completed using reference TRBV5-1 and TRBJ2-3, is KAGVTQTPRYLIKTRGQQVTLSCSPISGHRSVSWYQQTPGQGLQFLFEYFSETQRNKGNFPGRFSGRQFSNSRSEMNVSTLELGDSALYLCASSIAGTSGGTDTQYFGPGTRLTVL.

V gene TRBV9 combines with J gene TRBJ2-1; tentatively, D is TRBD2 (6 bases). The V gene lost 6 bases and the J gene lost 1 base, with 14 bases spanning the gap. This CDR3 contains 15 residues. Germline V CDR1 and CDR2: SGDLS, YYNGEE. The CDR3 loop reads CASTRDSRSYNEQFF. CDR3 bases: TGTGCCAGCACCAGGGACTCCCGTTCCTACAATGAGCAGTTCTTC. Drawing the rest from reference TRBV9 and TRBJ2-1, the complete variable domain is DSGVTQTPKHLITATGQRVTLRCSPRSGDLSVYWYQQSLDQGLQFLIQYYNGEERAKGNILERFSAQQFPDLHSELNLSSLELGDSALYFCASTRDSRSYNEQFFGPGTRLTVL.

The chain uses TRBV29-1 and TRBJ1-2, with TRBD1 identical over 12 bases. Germline CDR1 reads SQVTM; CDR2 reads ANQGSEA. The CDR3 contains 15 residues. CDR3 coding DNA: TGCAGGGTTCCACGTGGGACAGGGGGCCTCTATGGCTACACCTTC. Its protein is CRVPRGTGGLYGYTF. Full variable domain (missing parts from reference TRBV29-1 and TRBJ1-2): SAVISQKPSRDICQRGTSLTIQCQVDSQVTMMFWYRQQPGQSLTLIATANQGSEATYESGFVIDKFPISRPNLTFSTLTVSNMSPEDSSIYLCRVPRGTGGLYGYTFGSGTRLTVV.

J is TRBJ2-3 and V is TRBV2, with TRBD2 matching 8 bases. Trimming removed 8 bases from V and 6 bases from J; junction bases left unmatched: 10. From germline, CDR1 is SNHLY and CDR2 FYNNEI. CDR3 size: 14 residues. The CDR3 loop is CASAKSGSRDTQYF. CDR3 in DNA: TGTGCCAGCGCAAAAAGCGGGAGTCGGGATACGCAGTATTTT.

The genes are TRBV18 and TRBJ2-6; 9 bases fit TRBD1. Losses at the gene ends were 3 bases for V and 2 bases for J; bases not matched to a gene: 8. The CDR3 contains 18 residues. The germline CDR1 and CDR2 sequences are KGHSH and LQKENI. The CDR3 nucleotides read TGTGCCAGCTCACCCTCACAGGGGGCGCTTACTGGGGCCAACGTCCTGACTTTC. Its translation: CASSPSQGALTGANVLTF.

The CDR3 sequence is CASSPNRQSNQPQHF. CDR3 in DNA: TGTGCCAGCAGTCCAAACCGACAGAGCAATCAGCCCCAGCATTTT. The chain uses TRBV2 and TRBJ1-5, with a weak D call TRBD1 (5 bases). The CDR3 sequence is 15 residues long. Germline V gene lookup returns CDR1 SNHLY and CDR2 FYNNEI. V shed 5 bases and J shed 1 base, with 12 bases lying between them.

J is TRBJ2-7 and V is TRBV30; 12 nucleotides agree with TRBD2. The CDR3 length is 14 residues. V trimming: 4 bases; J trimming: 2 bases; junction bases outside the gene matches: 3. CDR1 and CDR2 (germline): GTSNPN, SVGIG (reference sequence). DNA for the CDR3: TGTGCCTGGACGCTAGCGGGAGGGACCTACGAGCAGTACTTC. It specifies CAWTLAGGTYEQYF.

The chain is built from TRBV7-3 and TRBJ2-1; TRBD2 agrees at 10 bases. CDR1 and CDR2 from the germline V gene are SGHTA and FQGTGA. The CDR3 spans 15 residues. V shed 5 bases and J 4 bases; nucleotides not matched to a gene: 5. The DNA of the CDR3 is TGTGCCAGCAGCAGACGGACTAGCGGATACAATGAGCAGTTCTTC. It specifies CASSRRTSGYNEQFF. The full variable domain, its missing parts supplied by reference TRBV7-3 and TRBJ2-1, is GAGVSQTPSNKVTEKGKYVELRCDPISGHTALYWYRQSLGQGPEFLIYFQGTGAADDSGLPNDRFFAVRPEGSVSTLKIQRTERGDSAVYLCASSRRTSGYNEQFFGPGTRLTVL.